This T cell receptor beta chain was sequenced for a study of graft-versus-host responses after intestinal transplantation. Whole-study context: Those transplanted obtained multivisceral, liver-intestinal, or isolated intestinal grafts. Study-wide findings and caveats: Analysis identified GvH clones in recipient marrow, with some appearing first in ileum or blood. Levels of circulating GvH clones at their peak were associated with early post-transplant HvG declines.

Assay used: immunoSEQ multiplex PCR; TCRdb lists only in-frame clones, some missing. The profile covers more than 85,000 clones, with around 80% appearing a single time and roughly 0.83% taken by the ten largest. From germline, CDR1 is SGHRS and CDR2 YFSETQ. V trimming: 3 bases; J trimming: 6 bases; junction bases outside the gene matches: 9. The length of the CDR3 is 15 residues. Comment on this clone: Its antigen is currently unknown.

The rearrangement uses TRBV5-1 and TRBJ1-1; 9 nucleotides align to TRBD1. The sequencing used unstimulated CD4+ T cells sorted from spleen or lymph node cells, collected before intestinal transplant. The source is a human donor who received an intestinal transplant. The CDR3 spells CASSYVGQGVAEAFF. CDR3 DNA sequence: TGCGCCAGCAGCTACGTGGGACAGGGTGTCGCTGAAGCTTTCTTT. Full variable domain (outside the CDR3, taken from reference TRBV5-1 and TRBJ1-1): KAGVTQTPRYLIKTRGQQVTLSCSPISGHRSVSWYQQTPGQGLQFLFEYFSETQRNKGNFPGRFSGRQFSNSRSEMNVSTLELGDSALYLCASSYVGQGVAEAFFGQGTRLTVV.